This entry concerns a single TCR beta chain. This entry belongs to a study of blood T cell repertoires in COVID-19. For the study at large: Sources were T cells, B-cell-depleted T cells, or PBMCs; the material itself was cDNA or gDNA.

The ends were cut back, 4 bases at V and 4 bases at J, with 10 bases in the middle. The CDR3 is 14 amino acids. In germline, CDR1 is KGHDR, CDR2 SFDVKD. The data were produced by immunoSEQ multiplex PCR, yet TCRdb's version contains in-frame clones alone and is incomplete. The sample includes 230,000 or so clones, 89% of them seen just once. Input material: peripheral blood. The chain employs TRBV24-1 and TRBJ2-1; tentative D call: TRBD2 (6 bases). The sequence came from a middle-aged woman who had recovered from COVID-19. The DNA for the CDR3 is TGTGCCACCAGTGACCCTGGACTATACAATGAGCAGTTCTTC. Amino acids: CATSDPGLYNEQFF.